The 8 T cell receptor beta chains reported below all come from one sample, sequenced in a study of blood T cells in healthy people across ages. The authors ran a second PCR of about 6 to 12 cycles using a sample-barcoded 5' primer and a J-beta primer mix. MiXCR was run by TCRdb on the 5' RACE reads, yielding one entry per CDR3 protein. The sample contains about 1.4 million distinct CDR3 sequences, 55% to 75% of which appear only once. The sequenced sample consisted of blood. These receptors were collected from a man aged 18 to 30 in good health.

Only a few counts were recorded for this clonotype. V usage is TRBV4-2 and J usage is TRBJ2-7; 7 bases match TRBD2. The CDR3 is 17 amino acids. The ends lost 1 base at V and 4 bases at J; junction bases unmatched: 13. Germline V gene data show CDR1 as LGHNA and CDR2 as YNFKEQ. The CDR3 sequence is CASSQAGYAGVEYEQYF. The DNA for the CDR3 is TGTGCCAGCAGCCAAGCGGGGTACGCGGGAGTAGAGTACGAGCAGTACTTC.

The CDR3 region has the DNA TGCAGTGCTACCACAGGGTTTTCGAATGAAAAACTGTTTTTT. Its translation: CSATTGFSNEKLFF. The genes are TRBV20-1 and TRBJ1-4, with D possibly matching TRBD1 (6 bases). CDR1 and CDR2 (germline): DFQATT, SNEGSKA (reference sequence). V was pared by 4 bases and J by 5 bases, with 14 bases between. The CDR3 totals 14 residues.

This CDR3 is CASSAIDEKLFF. CDR3 nucleotide sequence: TGTGCCAGCAGTGCCATTGACGAAAAACTGTTTTTT. The V and J genes are TRBV2 and TRBJ1-4, with D hard to call. The CDR3 is 12 residues long. Deletions cut 4 bases from V and 8 bases from J, with 8 bases between. Germline V gene sequence: CDR1 SNHLY, CDR2 FYNNEI.

The V call is TRBV4-1, the J call TRBJ2-2; unclear D gene. CDR1 and CDR2 from the germline V gene are MGHRA and YSYEKL. The CDR3 length is 15 residues. Trimming stripped 1 base from V and 3 bases from J, with 9 bases between. CDR3 protein: CASSQGGLYTGELFF. The CDR3 DNA follows: TGCGCCAGCAGCCAAGGAGGCCTATACACCGGGGAGCTGTTTTTT.

This clonotype has just a few counts. At one end the junction does not follow the germline gene, possibly because of a read error. V usage is TRBV12-3 or TRBV12-4 and J usage is TRBJ1-6; D is unclear. The CDR3 is 13 residues long. The DNA for the CDR3 is TGTGCCAGCAGCTTAGCGCTAGGATCACCCCTCCACTTT. Its translation is CASSLALGSPLHF.

DNA of the CDR3: TGCAGTGCTAGGACAGGGGAGGACTACGAGCAGTACTTC. Protein: CSARTGEDYEQYF. V gene TRBV20-1 combines with J gene TRBJ2-7; 8 nucleotides align to TRBD1. V was clipped by 3 bases and J by 3 bases; unmatched bases: 4. The CDR3 totals 13 residues. Germline CDR1 is DFQATT and CDR2 is SNEGSKA (reference sequence).

This clonotype was seen a single time. The rearrangement uses TRBV10-3 and TRBJ2-2; 7 positions match TRBD2. Per the germline V gene, CDR1 is ENHRY and CDR2 is SYGVKD. V shed 0 bases, J shed 3 bases, and the junction held 10 bases outside the gene matches. This CDR3 spans 18 amino acids. The CDR3 sequence: CAISESRVGGTYTGELFF. The CDR3 DNA is TGTGCCATCAGTGAGTCGAGGGTCGGGGGGACCTACACCGGGGAGCTGTTTTTT.

This chain uses TRBV25-1 with TRBJ2-5, with D unresolved. Germline V gene data show CDR1 as MGHDK and CDR2 as SYGVNS. V lost 3 bases to trimming and J lost 11 bases, with 31 bases between them. The length of the CDR3 is 18 residues. CDR3 protein: CASSDWVGRFPATDEQYF. CDR3 in DNA: TGTGCCAGCAGTGATTGGGTGGGCCGATTCCCCGCGACGGATGAGCAGTACTTC.